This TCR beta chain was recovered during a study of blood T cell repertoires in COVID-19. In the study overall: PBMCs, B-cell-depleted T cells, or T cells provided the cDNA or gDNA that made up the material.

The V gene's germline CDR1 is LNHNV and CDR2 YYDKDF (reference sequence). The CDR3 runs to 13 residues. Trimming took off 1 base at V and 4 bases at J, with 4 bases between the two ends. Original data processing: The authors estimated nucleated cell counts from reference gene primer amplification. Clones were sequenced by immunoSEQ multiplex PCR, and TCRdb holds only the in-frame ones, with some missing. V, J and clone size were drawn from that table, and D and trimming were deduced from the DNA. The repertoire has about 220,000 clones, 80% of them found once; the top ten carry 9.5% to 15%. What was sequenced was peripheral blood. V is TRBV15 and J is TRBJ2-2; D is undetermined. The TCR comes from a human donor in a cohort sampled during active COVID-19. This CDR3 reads CATSRVSTGELFF. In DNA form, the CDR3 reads TGTGCCACCAGCAGAGTCAGCACCGGGGAGCTGTTTTTT.